This paragraph reports one T cell receptor (beta chain). The authors ran a second PCR of about 7 to 11 cycles using a sample-barcoded 5' primer and a J-beta primer mix. Each TCR beta cDNA got a 12-nucleotide random molecular identifier. MiXCR, run by TCRdb on the 5' RACE reads, gives a single entry per CDR3 protein. The sample holds roughly 930,000 distinct CDR3 sequences, around 48% seen once. These data originate in a study of blood T cells in healthy people across ages. V shed 0 bases and J shed 5 bases, with 5 bases lying between them. The CDR3 covers 13 residues. Germline loops: CDR1 MNHNY, CDR2 SVGAGI (reference sequence).

The sample taken for sequencing was blood. The origin of this receptor is a man in his thirties or forties in good health. The gene calls are TRBV6-6 and TRBJ2-1; D call uncertain. The CDR3 here is CASSYSQNNEQFF. The CDR3 coding sequence is TGTGCCAGCAGTTACTCGCAGAACAATGAGCAGTTCTTC.